Below, 6 T cell receptor beta chains from the same sample are listed, as sequenced in a study of shared clonotypes between healthy human individuals. Only in-frame clones appear in the TCRdb table, and some are missing; sequencing was by immunoSEQ multiplex PCR. The sample records a few million clones, approximately 92% being singletons. Positive CCR7 selection of CD45RO-negative cells yielded the naive CD8 cells, and terminally differentiated effector memory CD45RA+ cells were excluded. Sequencing was carried out using naive CD8+ T cells from PBMCs. Source of these receptors: a young man in good health. Some clones in this sample may be carry-over from other donors' samples.

The chain carries TRBV7-8 and TRBJ2-7; D ambiguous. With 0 bases removed from V and 4 bases from J, the gap between germline ends came to 10 bases. Germline CDR1 is SGHVS and CDR2 is FQNEAQ. This CDR3 spans 14 amino acids. CDR3 DNA: TGTGCCAGCAGCTTAGCAGTGGGTCTGTACGAGCAGTACTTC. This codes for CASSLAVGLYEQYF.

This clone came up once. This chain links TRBV7-3 with TRBJ2-3, with D possibly matching TRBD2 (5 bases). The CDR3 has 16 residues. V was cut by 2 bases and J by 2 bases, with 14 bases left in between. Germline V lookup: CDR1 SGHTA, CDR2 FQGTGA. This CDR3 reads CASSLAGEGLTDTQYF. CDR3 nucleotides: TGTGCCAGCAGCTTAGCTGGTGAGGGCCTCACAGATACGCAGTATTTT.

The rearrangement uses TRBV5-6 and TRBJ1-1, with 7 bases identical to TRBD1. The length of the CDR3 is 12 residues. The V segment lost 4 bases and the J segment 8 bases; nucleotides outside the gene matches: 5. The germline V gene has CDR1 SGHDT and CDR2 YYEEEE. CDR3 loop: CASSRDRVEAFF. The CDR3 DNA reads as TGTGCCAGCAGCCGCGACAGGGTAGAAGCTTTCTTT.

This clone was recorded only once. This chain uses TRBV10-3 with TRBJ2-7; D may be TRBD2 (6 bases). Deletions cut 8 bases from V and 4 bases from J, with 9 bases between. The CDR3 sequence is 11 residues long. Germline CDR1 and CDR2: ENHRY and SYGVKD. As DNA, the CDR3 is TGTGCCATCGGAGGGGTTTACGAGCAGTACTTC. This gives the protein CAIGGVYEQYF.

The CDR3 nucleotides read TGCGCCAGCAGCCGCGGCGGGGGGGTACCCAACTATGGCTACACCTTC. Its protein product is CASSRGGGVPNYGYTF. The chain links TRBV4-1 to TRBJ1-2, with D tentatively TRBD1 (5 bases). V gave up 4 bases and J gave up 2 bases, with 17 bases separating them. This CDR3 has 16 residues. CDR1 and CDR2 (germline): MGHRA, YSYEKL.

The genes are TRBV9 and TRBJ2-2; D is ambiguous. This CDR3 has 14 residues. Germline CDR1 SGDLS, CDR2 YYNGEE. V was trimmed by 4 bases and J by 6 bases, leaving 13 bases between them. The CDR3 spells CASSPAGQPGELFF. The CDR3 DNA follows: TGTGCCAGCAGCCCCGCCGGGCAGCCCGGGGAGCTGTTTTTT.